This record concerns one TCR beta chain sequence. Its antigen is still unknown. Base qualities were left out, and no much larger clone turns up one base away. This record belongs to a study of radiation and T cells in renal cell carcinoma (TCRdb year 2020). Looking at the study overall: Samples were obtained from a clinical trial, in which 15 Gy stereotactic body radiation therapy was delivered to primary renal cell carcinomas and nephrectomy was performed 4 weeks later. Across all 50 or so samples, approximately 4,000,000 unique CDR3 nucleotide sequences, encoding 2,658,974 unique CDR3 amino acid sequences, were identified. A total of 50 to 55 samples underwent TCR beta sequencing, made up of approximately 26 tumors and about 27 peripheral blood samples.

The time point label for this specimen denotes: blood 2 weeks post-SBRT. The treatment or condition label here, explained by the study, means: 15 Gy SBRT to primary tumor, nephrectomy 4 weeks later. To follow tumor-enriched clonotypes, serial peripheral blood was collected from radiation-treated patients at baseline and at 2 weeks and 4 weeks after SBRT. Every patient's renal cell carcinoma showed clear cell pathology. The QIAamp DNA Blood Mini Kit (Qiagen) was used to prepare genomic DNA for TCR sequencing. The analyses included just those samples that passed every quality control check. TCR beta libraries were generated from genomic DNA with the immunoSEQ kit, following the manufacturer's recommendations. Library preparation used a first multiplex PCR with proprietary primers, then a second PCR adding unique barcodes, with bead cleanups after each round. Each sample batch included a kit-provided positive control reaction and a negative control reaction. The final libraries were assessed on an Agilent 4200 TapeStation D1000 ScreenTape, pooled by volume, and quantified by qPCR. An Illumina NextSeq500 fitted with a MidOutput 150-cycle cartridge performed the sequencing, running 156 Read1 cycles and 15 Index1 cycles with the kit's custom primers. The pooled library was loaded at 0.8 to 1 pM, and about 19% PhiX control was spiked in. Per the original workflow: Vendor-processed data were analyzed in R, with a clonotype defined as all T cells sharing the same CDR3 nucleotide sequence. For clone abundance analyses, frequencies were normalized to the 10,000 most abundant clones in each sample. Public T cell clones, which averaged fewer than five per sample, were removed prior to analysis. Tumor-enriched clonotypes and baseline blood-enriched clonotypes were defined as those with an abundance difference of at least 32-fold between compartments. A beta-binomial differential abundance model was used to identify clonotypes that expanded or contracted between blood time points. Tumor-blood repertoire similarity was measured with the Baroni-Urbani and Buser coefficient, and group comparisons used two-tailed Wilcoxon tests in R. TCRdb retrieved this table from immuneACCESS and kept in-frame rearrangements only. Not all clones are present; in checked studies, unresolved V genes account for under half, and no reason is known for the remainder. V, J and clone size are taken as reported in that table, and D and trimming were inferred from the DNA itself. This sample gives roughly 78,000 clones in total; 82% of them show up just once. The top ten clonotypes cover roughly 6% of the sample.

Broader findings and caveats from the paper: The single-armed trial design could not address effects of radiation dose or scheduling on the TCR repertoire. Changes in the blood repertoire were not tracked past 4 weeks after treatment. Top tumor clonotypes rose in blood from baseline to 2 weeks post-radiation, then contracted by 4 weeks, suggesting transient expansion of tumor-resident clones. Because pretreatment tumor biopsies were not available, the study could not determine whether clonotypes were already present within the tumor at baseline.

V and J lose 4 bases and 4 bases, and a span of 13 bases separates them. CDR1 and CDR2 were assigned from the germline V gene (reference sequence) as MNHNY and SVGAGI. The CDR3, cysteine through phenylalanine, is 14 amino acids long. Here the CDR3 DNA is all that survives: 42 bases in frame from base 1. The rearranged segments are TRBV6-6 and TRBJ1-1; the D gene cannot be named for sure. Sample: blood, taken from a patient whose treatment included radiotherapy and nephrectomy. The receptor was isolated from a man aged 55 to 69 with renal cell carcinoma. The CDR3 in this case is CASSSPLAVTEAFF. The DNA sequence is as follows: TGTGCCAGCAGTTCCCCCTTGGCAGTCACTGAAGCTTTCTTT.